This note documents a single T cell receptor (beta chain) sequence. Source study methods: Using reference gene primer amplification, nucleated cell counts were estimated. Clones were sequenced by immunoSEQ multiplex PCR, and TCRdb holds only the in-frame ones, with some missing. The DNA gave D and trimming, while V, J and clone size come from that table. This table holds about 320,000 clones, under 95% found once. This record comes from a study of blood T cell repertoires in COVID-19. At the level of the study: Spain, Italy and the United States supplied samples that represented acute and convalescent COVID-19.

The participants were between about 18 and 90 years old and came from roughly 25 US areas. Participants reported their clinical history, and cohort assignment relied on those reports. The CDR3 contains 13 residues. V shed 5 bases and J shed 7 bases, with 15 bases lying between them. Germline CDR1 SGHAT, CDR2 FQNNGV. Sequencing was done on a sample of PBMCs or T cells enriched from blood (not recorded which). The clonotype originates from a man in his 60s who had recovered from COVID-19. The rearrangement links TRBV11-2 to TRBJ2-7, with D perhaps matching TRBD2 (6 bases). The CDR3 protein is CASSPAGLREQYF. The DNA for the CDR3 is TGTGCCAGCAGCCCCGCGGGGCTGCGGGAGCAGTACTTC.